One and the same sample provided the 32 T cell receptor beta chains below, sequenced in a study of cytotoxic CD8 clonotypes in ibrutinib-treated CLL. The repertoire was sequenced with immunoSEQ multiplex PCR; TCRdb's copy has only in-frame clones and lacks some. The sample comprises about 76,000 clones, around 83% of which are singletons, and 5% to 6% rests with the top ten. Sequenced material: PBMCs, taken before ibrutinib treatment. These receptors all come from a human donor with chronic lymphocytic leukemia.

This clone came up once. The rearrangement uses TRBV6-6 and TRBJ2-3; D is possibly TRBD1 or TRBD2 (5 bases each). The germline CDR1 and CDR2 sequences are MNHNY and SVGAGI (reference sequence). CDR3 size: 15 residues. Trimming left V 2 bases short and J 5 bases short, with 14 bases between. The CDR3 reads CASSYPGTSIDTQYF. The CDR3 bases are TGTGCCAGCAGTTACCCTGGGACGTCGATAGATACGCAGTATTTT.

This chain uses TRBV4-1 with TRBJ2-7; a possible D gene is TRBD2 (6 bases). The CDR3 sequence is 16 residues long. Trimming stripped 1 base from V and 5 bases from J, with 18 bases between. Germline loops: CDR1 MGHRA, CDR2 YSYEKL. Here the CDR3 reads CASSQVRDGGAHEQYF. The DNA for the CDR3 is TGCGCCAGCAGCCAAGTCCGGGACGGGGGAGCTCACGAGCAGTACTTC.

The rearrangement links TRBV9 to TRBJ2-7; D is ambiguous. Germline values: CDR1 SGDLS, CDR2 YYNGEE. V lost 1 base to trimming and J lost 1 base, with 6 bases between them. The CDR3 is 13 amino acids. DNA of the CDR3: TGTGCCAGCAGCGTAACCCCTTCCTACGAGCAGTACTTC. Translating gives CASSVTPSYEQYF.

This sequence joins TRBV30 and TRBJ2-2; D is unclear. The CDR3 consists of 12 residues. Germline V lookup: CDR1 GTSNPN, CDR2 SVGIG (reference sequence). Between the trimmed V and J ends, which lost 1 base and 6 bases, there was a span of 6 bases. In nucleotides, the CDR3 is TGTGCCTGGAGTGAGGGCGCCGGGGAGCTGTTTTTT. This translates into CAWSEGAGELFF.

V gene TRBV5-1 combines with J gene TRBJ2-7; 10 bases agree with TRBD2. Germline V gene sequence: CDR1 SGHRS, CDR2 YFSETQ. Germline trimming cut 0 bases from V and 3 bases from J; bases unmatched to any gene: 12. CDR3 size: 18 residues. The CDR3 DNA sequence: TGCGCCAGCAGCTTGGATATTTTATCAGCGGGAGGGGACTACGAGCAGTACTTC. Its protein product is CASSLDILSAGGDYEQYF. Full variable domain (rest looked up from reference TRBV5-1 and TRBJ2-7): KAGVTQTPRYLIKTRGQQVTLSCSPISGHRSVSWYQQTPGQGLQFLFEYFSETQRNKGNFPGRFSGRQFSNSRSEMNVSTLELGDSALYLCASSLDILSAGGDYEQYFGPGTRLTVT.

The rearrangement uses TRBV5-4 and TRBJ2-1; tentatively, D is TRBD2 (6 bases). Per germline, CDR1 SGHNT and CDR2 YYREEE (reference sequence). Trimming cost V 5 bases and J 1 base, with 13 bases left between them. The CDR3 runs 15 residues. The CDR3 is CASRPGTESYNEQFF. DNA for the CDR3: TGTGCCAGCAGACCCGGGACTGAGTCCTACAATGAGCAGTTCTTC.

V is TRBV7-9 and J is TRBJ1-5; TRBD1 matches at 12 bases. CDR3 size: 14 residues. The junction had 3 bases not matched to a gene; V was cut back by 5 bases and J by 7 bases. CDR1 and CDR2 from the germline V gene are SEHNR and FQNEAQ (reference sequence). The CDR3 protein is CASSGTGGGQPQHF. CDR3 DNA: TGTGCCAGCAGCGGGACAGGGGGCGGGCAGCCCCAGCATTTT. Using reference TRBV7-9 and TRBJ1-5 for the parts outside the CDR3, the full variable domain is DTGVSQNPRHKITKRGQNVTFRCDPISEHNRLYWYRQTLGQGPEFLTYFQNEAQLEKSRLLSDRFSAERPKGSFSTLEIQRTEQGDSAMYLCASSGTGGGQPQHFGDGTRLSIL.

The rearrangement joins TRBV7-8 to TRBJ1-4; maybe TRBD1 (5 bases). The V end lost 0 bases, the J end lost 7 bases, and 12 bases lay between the germline ends. Germline CDR1 and CDR2: SGHVS and FQNEAQ. CDR3 length equals 15 residues. The chain's CDR3 is CASSLARGLSEKLFF. The CDR3 bases are TGTGCCAGCAGCTTAGCAAGGGGCTTGAGTGAAAAACTGTTTTTT.

This clone appeared once. This chain joins TRBV5-8 and TRBJ2-3; 9 bases match TRBD2. Germline-derived CDR1 and CDR2 are SGHTS and YDEGEE. CDR3 length: 15 amino acids. J lost 5 bases, V lost 2 bases, and 6 bases had no gene match. The CDR3 sequence: CASSFVGGRGDTQYF. DNA for the CDR3: TGTGCCAGCAGCTTTGTGGGCGGGAGGGGAGATACGCAGTATTTT.

The CDR3 sequence is CASSPLTGGRARDTQYF. CDR3 DNA sequence: TGTGCCAGCAGCCCTCTAACGGGGGGGAGGGCCAGAGATACGCAGTATTTT. This sequence joins TRBV4-2 and TRBJ2-3, with 8 bases matching TRBD2. The V gene end was trimmed by 4 bases and the J gene end by 5 bases; junction bases not matched to a gene: 14. The CDR3 is 17 amino acids. Germline-derived CDR1 and CDR2 are LGHNA and YNFKEQ.

The sample holds one count of this clone. This rearrangement joins TRBV10-2 to TRBJ2-4; a weak D match, TRBD1 (6 bases). The CDR3 is 17 amino acids. The V and J ends lost 2 bases and 8 bases respectively, with 22 bases between them. CDR1 and CDR2 (germline): WSHSY, SAAADI. This CDR3 reads CASSERRTAYAADIQYF. Written as DNA, the CDR3 is TGCGCCAGCAGTGAGCGCCGGACAGCGTACGCAGCCGACATTCAGTACTTC.

This chain links TRBV11-3 with TRBJ2-1; unclear D gene. The ends were cut back, 0 bases at V and 12 bases at J, with 9 bases in the middle. The CDR3 loop spans 12 amino acids. Germline CDR1 reads SGHNT; CDR2 reads YENEEA. As DNA, the CDR3 is TGTGCCAGCAGCTTAGATTCAAGAAGGCAGTTCTTC. It yields the protein CASSLDSRRQFF.

The V and J genes are TRBV6-5 and TRBJ2-7; the D call may be TRBD1 or TRBD2 (5 bases each). This CDR3 has 14 residues. Germline V gene sequence: CDR1 MNHEY, CDR2 SVGAGI. V was shortened by 8 bases and J by 3 bases, with 17 bases between the two germline ends. CDR3 region: CASGRDGTYYEQYF. CDR3 nucleotides: TGTGCCAGCGGCCGGGACGGAACCTACTACGAGCAGTACTTC.

The sample holds one count of this clone. J is TRBJ2-6 and V is TRBV30; no definite D call. The V gene's germline CDR1 is GTSNPN and CDR2 SVGIG (reference sequence). Between the trimmed V and J ends, which lost 4 bases and 0 bases, there was a span of 4 bases. The CDR3 extends over 13 amino acids. The DNA of the CDR3 is TGTGCCTGGACCGCCTCTGGGGCCAACGTCCTGACTTTC. It yields the protein CAWTASGANVLTF.

The J gene is TRBJ2-7, the V gene TRBV11-2; the match to TRBD1 covers 7 bases. This CDR3 contains 17 residues. Trimming cost V 1 base and J 4 bases; bases outside gene matches: 13. Germline CDR1 reads SGHAT; CDR2 reads FQNNGV. CDR3 protein: CASSLVISGTEVYEQYF. The CDR3 coding sequence is TGTGCCAGCAGCTTAGTTATCTCGGGGACAGAGGTTTACGAGCAGTACTTC.

This clone is a singleton in its sample. The chain is built from TRBV5-1 and TRBJ1-5; tentatively, D is TRBD1 (5 bases). The CDR3 has 15 amino acids. The ends were cut back, 4 bases at V and 3 bases at J, with 14 bases in the middle. The germline CDR1 and CDR2 sequences are SGHRS and YFSETQ. CDR3 amino acids: CASSLGAGNNQPQHF. CDR3 sequence (DNA): TGCGCCAGCAGCCTCGGTGCAGGGAACAATCAGCCCCAGCATTTT.

The rearrangement joins TRBV6-1 to TRBJ2-1; no clear D. Germline CDR1 reads MNHNS; CDR2 reads SASEGT. V lost 8 bases and J lost 6, with 11 bases in between. The CDR3 spans 12 residues. Written as DNA, the CDR3 is TGTGCCAGCCTAAGGACGAGCAATGAGCAGTTCTTC. Its protein product is CASLRTSNEQFF.

The chain recombines TRBV2 with TRBJ1-3; D is uncertain. Trimming cost V 6 bases and J 0 bases, with 15 bases left between them. The CDR3 covers 16 residues. Germline assignment: CDR1 SNHLY and CDR2 FYNNEI. The DNA for the CDR3 is TGTGCCAGCAGGATCGACGGAGGGTCCTCTGGAAACACCATATATTTT. It is translated as CASRIDGGSSGNTIYF.

V and J are TRBV29-1 and TRBJ2-1, with TRBD2 identical over 7 bases. Trimming cost V 4 bases and J 0 bases; bases outside gene matches: 9. Germline loops: CDR1 SQVTM, CDR2 ANQGSEA. This CDR3 has 16 residues. The chain's CDR3 is CSVVARGILSYNEQFF. The CDR3 coding sequence is TGCAGCGTTGTGGCGCGGGGGATTCTCTCCTACAATGAGCAGTTCTTC.

V is TRBV5-1 and J is TRBJ2-5; 10 bases match TRBD1. Trimming took 4 bases from V and 4 from J; bases not matched to a gene: 13. Germline values: CDR1 SGHRS, CDR2 YFSETQ. This CDR3 region has 17 residues. The CDR3 bases are TGCGCCAGCAGCCAGACTAGGACAGGGGGTTTTGTAGAGACCCAGTACTTC. The encoded protein is CASSQTRTGGFVETQYF.

This sequence joins TRBV27 and TRBJ2-1, with D unresolved. The CDR3 is 14 residues long. V lost 9 bases, J lost 3 bases, and 15 bases lay in between. The germline V gene has CDR1 MNHEY and CDR2 SMNVEV (reference sequence). The CDR3 loop reads CASWAVGHYNEQFF. The CDR3 nucleotides read TGTGCCAGTTGGGCCGTGGGCCACTACAATGAGCAGTTCTTC.

The V and J genes are TRBV7-9 and TRBJ2-1; D is uncertain. The V end lost 2 bases, the J end lost 7 bases, and 9 bases lay between the germline ends. The CDR3 is 13 residues long. Germline CDR1 reads SEHNR; CDR2 reads FQNEAQ (reference sequence). The CDR3 spells CASSLSSLNEQFF. CDR3 sequence (DNA): TGTGCCAGCAGCTTATCTTCGTTGAATGAGCAGTTCTTC.

The chain combines TRBV9 with TRBJ1-5, with D unresolved. With 4 bases removed from V and 0 bases from J, the gap between germline ends came to 11 bases. Germline V CDR1 and CDR2: SGDLS, YYNGEE. This CDR3 is built from 15 residues. CDR3 residues: CASSPLGYSNQPQHF. In DNA form, the CDR3 reads TGTGCCAGCAGCCCACTGGGGTATAGCAATCAGCCCCAGCATTTT.

The CDR3 loop reads CASSDRDGANVLTF. Written as DNA, the CDR3 is TGCGCCAGCAGTGACCGGGACGGGGCCAACGTCCTGACTTTC. The V call is TRBV10-1, the J call TRBJ2-6; D is perhaps TRBD1 or TRBD2 (5 bases each). V was trimmed by 3 bases and J by 4 bases, leaving 7 bases between them. Per germline, CDR1 WNHNN and CDR2 SYGVQD (reference sequence). CDR3 length equals 14 residues.

This chain joins TRBV28 and TRBJ2-1; D possibly corresponds to TRBD1 (5 bases). Per the germline V gene, CDR1 is MDHEN and CDR2 is SYDVKM. CDR3 length: 13 residues. V lost 4 bases to trimming and J lost 8 bases, with 12 bases between them. CDR3 residues: CASSWGDGDEQFF. The CDR3 region has the DNA TGTGCCAGCAGTTGGGGCGATGGGGATGAGCAGTTCTTC.

This clone has only a few counts. CDR3 amino acids: CASSFKGSSNTIYF. CDR3 bases: TGTGCCAGCAGCTTCAAGGGGTCTTCAAACACCATATATTTT. The gene calls are TRBV5-4 and TRBJ1-3; D may be TRBD1 (5 bases). V was pared by 2 bases and J by 6 bases, with 12 bases between. The V gene's germline CDR1 is SGHNT and CDR2 YYREEE (reference sequence). The CDR3 has 14 amino acids.

The chain combines TRBV29-1 with TRBJ2-2; 7 bases match TRBD1. Unmatched junction bases numbered 14, after V lost 7 bases and J lost 6 bases. Germline assignment: CDR1 SQVTM and CDR2 ANQGSEA. This CDR3 has 15 amino acids. In DNA, the CDR3 is TGCAGCGGCAAGATCCGGGACAGCCTTCCCGGGGAGCTGTTTTTT. Translated: CSGKIRDSLPGELFF.

The rearrangement uses TRBV28 and TRBJ1-2; TRBD1 aligns across 8 bases. The trim removed 4 bases at V and 0 bases at J, leaving 10 bases unmatched. Germline CDR1 reads MDHEN; CDR2 reads SYDVKM. This CDR3 comprises 17 residues. This CDR3 reads CASSWGQAKPSNYGYTF. In DNA, the CDR3 is TGTGCCAGCAGTTGGGGACAGGCGAAGCCCTCTAACTATGGCTACACCTTC.

A single count supports this clone. The rearrangement joins TRBV7-6 to TRBJ2-7; either TRBD1 or TRBD2 may fit D (5 bases each). The CDR3 loop spans 14 amino acids. The V gene lost 1 base and the J gene lost 2 bases, with 9 bases spanning the gap. The germline gives CDR1 SGHVS, CDR2 FNYEAQ. CDR3 DNA sequence: TGTGCCAGCAGCTTAGGGGGGACCCCCTACGAGCAGTACTTC. It translates to CASSLGGTPYEQYF. Drawing the rest from reference TRBV7-6 and TRBJ2-7, the complete variable domain is GAGVSQSPRYKVTKRGQDVALRCDPISGHVSLYWYRQALGQGPEFLTYFNYEAQQDKSGLPNDRFSAERPEGSISTLTIQRTEQRDSAMYRCASSLGGTPYEQYFGPGTRLTVT.

This rearrangement joins TRBV2 to TRBJ2-7; 9 nucleotides align to TRBD1. The V segment lost 7 bases and the J segment 2 bases; nucleotides outside the gene matches: 6. Germline CDR1 is SNHLY and CDR2 is FYNNEI. The CDR3 runs to 14 residues. The CDR3, as DNA: TGTGCCAGCACGGGACAGGGTTTCGCCTACGAGCAGTACTTC. It encodes CASTGQGFAYEQYF.

This rearrangement joins TRBV7-2 to TRBJ1-2; no firm D call. CDR1 is SGHTA, CDR2 FQGNSA, per germline. With 2 bases removed from V and 0 bases from J, the gap between germline ends came to 7 bases. This CDR3 spans 14 amino acids. The CDR3 region has the DNA TGTGCCAGCAGCTTATTAGTCACTAACTATGGCTACACCTTC. It encodes CASSLLVTNYGYTF.

The V and J genes are TRBV4-2 and TRBJ2-1; 13 bases align to TRBD2. CDR1 and CDR2 from the germline V gene are LGHNA and YNFKEQ. Trimming at V came to 4 bases and at J to 7 bases, leaving 7 bases not matched to a gene. This CDR3 is built from 16 residues. The CDR3 DNA reads TGTGCCAGCAGCCCGACCGGACTAGCGGGAGAAAATGAGCAGTTCTTC. It is translated as CASSPTGLAGENEQFF.